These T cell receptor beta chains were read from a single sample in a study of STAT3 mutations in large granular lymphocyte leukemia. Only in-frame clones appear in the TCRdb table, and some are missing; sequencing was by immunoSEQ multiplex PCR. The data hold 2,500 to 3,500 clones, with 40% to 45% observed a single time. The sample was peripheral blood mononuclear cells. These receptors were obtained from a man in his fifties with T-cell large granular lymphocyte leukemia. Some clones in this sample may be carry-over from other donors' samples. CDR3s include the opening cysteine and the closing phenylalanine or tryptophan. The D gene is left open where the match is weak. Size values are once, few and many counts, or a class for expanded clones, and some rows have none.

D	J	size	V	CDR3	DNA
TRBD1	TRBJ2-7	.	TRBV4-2	CASSQDRDSLVYEQYF	TGTGCCAGCAGCCAAGATCGGGACAGCCTGGTCTACGAGCAGTACTTC
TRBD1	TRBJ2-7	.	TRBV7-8	CASSAGGTGHYEQYF	TGTGCCAGCAGCGCCGGCGGGACAGGGCACTACGAGCAGTACTTC
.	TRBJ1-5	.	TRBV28	CASRETEQPQHF	TGTGCCAGCAGGGAGACGGAACAGCCCCAGCATTTT
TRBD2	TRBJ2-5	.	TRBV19	CASSILREGETQYF	TGTGCCAGTAGTATCCTGAGGGAGGGGGAGACCCAGTACTTC
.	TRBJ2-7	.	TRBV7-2	CASSLAPGPGSYEQYF	TGTGCCAGCAGCTTAGCTCCGGGTCCAGGGTCCTACGAGCAGTACTTC
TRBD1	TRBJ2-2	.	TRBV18	CASSPYTQGANTGELFF	TGTGCCAGCTCACCATATACACAGGGGGCGAACACCGGGGAGCTGTTTTTT
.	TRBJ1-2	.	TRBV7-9	CASSLAGFGYTF	TGTGCCAGCAGCTTAGCGGGGTTTGGCTACACCTTC
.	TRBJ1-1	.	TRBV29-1	CSVAPGGGGTEAFF	TGCAGCGTTGCCCCCGGGGGAGGGGGAACTGAAGCTTTCTTT
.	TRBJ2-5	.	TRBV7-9	CASSSDWGGETQYF	TGTGCCAGCAGCTCGGACTGGGGTGGAGAGACCCAGTACTTC
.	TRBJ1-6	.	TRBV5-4	CASSLDLYSTLHF	TGTGCCAGCAGCTTGGATCTATACAGTACCCTCCACTTT
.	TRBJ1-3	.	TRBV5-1	CASSLGGGNTIYF	TGCGCCAGCAGCTTGGGAGGGGGAAACACCATATATTTT
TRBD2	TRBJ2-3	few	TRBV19	CASSISGGADTQYF	TGTGCCAGTAGTATCTCGGGGGGAGCAGATACGCAGTATTTT
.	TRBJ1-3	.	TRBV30	CAWSRNGRVTGNTIYF	TGTGCCTGGAGCCGAAACGGGAGGGTAACTGGAAACACCATATATTTT
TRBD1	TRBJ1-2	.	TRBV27	CASSWGQGGNGYTF	TGTGCCAGCAGCTGGGGACAGGGGGGAAATGGCTACACCTTC
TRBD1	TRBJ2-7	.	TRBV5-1	CASQDRAYEQYF	TGCGCCAGCCAGGACAGGGCCTACGAGCAGTACTTC
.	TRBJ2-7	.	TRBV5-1	CASSFGLKEYF	TGCGCCAGCAGCTTCGGCCTGAAGGAGTACTTC
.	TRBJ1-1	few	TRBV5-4	CASSLHGGSKAFF	TGTGCCAGCAGCTTACACGGTGGCTCAAAAGCTTTCTTT
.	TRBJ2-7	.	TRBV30	CAWSVDATYEQYF	TGTGCCTGGAGTGTCGACGCCACCTACGAGCAGTACTTC
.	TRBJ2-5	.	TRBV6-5	CASSYLGSPQETQYF	TGTGCCAGCAGTTATTTGGGCAGCCCCCAAGAGACCCAGTACTTC
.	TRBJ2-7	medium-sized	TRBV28	CASSLGNYEQYF	TGTGCCAGCAGTTTAGGGAACTACGAGCAGTACTTC
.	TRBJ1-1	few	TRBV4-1	CASSPSTGLGAFF	TGCGCCAGCAGCCCCTCGACCGGGTTAGGAGCTTTCTTT
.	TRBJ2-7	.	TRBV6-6	CASSYRQTVTYEQYF	TGTGCCAGCAGTTACCGCCAGACGGTGACCTACGAGCAGTACTTC
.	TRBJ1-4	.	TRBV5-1	CASTSSGTGNEKLFF	TGCGCCAGCACGAGCTCCGGGACGGGTAATGAAAAACTGTTTTTT
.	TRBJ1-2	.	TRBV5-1	CASSLWMDYGYTF	TGCGCCAGCAGCTTGTGGATGGACTATGGCTACACCTTC
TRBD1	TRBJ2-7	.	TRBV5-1	CASSAGQVAGEQYF	TGCGCCAGCAGCGCCGGACAGGTCGCGGGCGAGCAGTACTTC
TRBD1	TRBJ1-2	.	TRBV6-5	CAAIRGMNYGYTF	TGTGCCGCCATCAGGGGGATGAACTATGGCTACACCTTC
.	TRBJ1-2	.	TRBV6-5	CASSLISGYYGYTF	TGTGCCAGCAGCCTCATATCAGGTTACTATGGCTACACCTTC
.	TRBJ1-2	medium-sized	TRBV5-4	CASSLGPGGYTF	TGTGCCAGCAGCCTCGGTCCCGGGGGCTACACCTTC
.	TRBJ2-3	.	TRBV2	CASKAGTSTDTQYF	TGTGCCAGCAAGGCGGGGACTAGCACAGATACGCAGTATTTT
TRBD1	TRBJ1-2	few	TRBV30	CASPGTGTYGYTF	TGTGCCTCACCCGGGACAGGGACCTATGGCTACACCTTC
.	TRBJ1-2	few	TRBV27	CASSTSGTSNYGYTF	TGTGCCAGCAGTACCTCCGGGACAAGTAACTATGGCTACACCTTC
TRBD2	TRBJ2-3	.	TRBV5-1	CASRVAGDHTDTQYF	TGCGCCTCACGGGTAGCGGGGGATCACACAGATACGCAGTATTTT
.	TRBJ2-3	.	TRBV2	CASSTSTDTQYF	TGTGCCAGCAGTACTAGCACAGATACGCAGTATTTT
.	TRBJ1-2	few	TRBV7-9	CASSLAAANYGYTF	TGTGCCAGCAGCTTAGCGGCCGCTAACTATGGCTACACCTTC
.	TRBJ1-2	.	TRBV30	CAWSEAVWYYGYTF	TGTGCCTGGAGTGAGGCCGTCTGGTACTATGGCTACACCTTC
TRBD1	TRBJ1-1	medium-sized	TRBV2	CASRAYDRDTEAFF	TGTGCCAGCAGGGCATATGACAGGGATACTGAAGCTTTCTTT
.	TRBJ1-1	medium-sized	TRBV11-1	CASSLLYGSGTEAFF	TGTGCCAGCAGCTTGCTTTACGGGAGTGGCACTGAAGCTTTCTTT
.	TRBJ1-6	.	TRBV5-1	CASSLEAGLGVSPLHF	TGCGCCAGCAGCTTGGAGGCAGGGTTGGGAGTTTCACCCCTCCACTTT
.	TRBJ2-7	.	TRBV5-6	CASSLDGTYTYEQYF	TGTGCCAGCAGCTTGGATGGGACTTACACCTACGAGCAGTACTTC
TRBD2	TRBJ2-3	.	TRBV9	CASSAGLAGTTDTQYF	TGTGCCAGCAGCGCGGGACTAGCGGGGACCACAGATACGCAGTATTTT
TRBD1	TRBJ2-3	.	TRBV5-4	CASSWTGGTDTQYF	TGTGCCAGCAGTTGGACAGGGGGCACAGATACGCAGTATTTT
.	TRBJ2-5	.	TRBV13	CASSHLTSEGETQYF	TGTGCCAGCAGTCACTTAACTAGTGAGGGAGAGACCCAGTACTTC
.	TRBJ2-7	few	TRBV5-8	CASSRDLYEQYF	TGTGCCAGCAGCCGGGACCTCTACGAGCAGTACTTC
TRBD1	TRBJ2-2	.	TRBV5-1	CASSPGTVGFTGELFF	TGCGCCAGCAGTCCCGGGACAGTTGGCTTCACCGGGGAGCTGTTTTTT
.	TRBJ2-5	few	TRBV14	CASSPLNVGFGETQYF	TGTGCCAGCAGCCCCCTCAATGTGGGGTTTGGAGAGACCCAGTACTTC
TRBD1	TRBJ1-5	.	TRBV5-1	CASSMGQPNQPQHF	TGCGCCAGCAGCATGGGACAGCCAAATCAGCCCCAGCATTTT
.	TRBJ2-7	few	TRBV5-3	CASSTDPGVYEQYF	TGTGCCAGCAGCACGGACCCTGGGGTTTACGAGCAGTACTTC
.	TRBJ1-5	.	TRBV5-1	CASSLSSGSNQPQHF	TGCGCCAGCAGCTTGAGTTCGGGAAGCAATCAGCCCCAGCATTTT
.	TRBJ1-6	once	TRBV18	CASSPREGQPLHF	TGTGCCAGCTCACCCCGAGAAGGACAGCCCCTCCACTTT